The 8 T cell receptor beta chains listed next were all sequenced from one sample in a study of blood T cell repertoires in COVID-19. Assay: immunoSEQ multiplex PCR; the TCRdb copy retains only in-frame clones and omits some. Of about 340,000 clones in the sample, under 95% were seen once. The sample consisted of PBMCs or T cells enriched from blood (not recorded which). These receptors originate from a woman aged 30 to 39 who had recovered from COVID-19.

The chain joins TRBV3-1 (or the pseudogene TRBV3-2) to TRBJ1-6; unclear D gene. This CDR3 comprises 19 residues. The V end was cut by 0 bases, the J end by 9 bases, with 24 bases between. The V gene's germline CDR1 is LGHDT and CDR2 YNNKEL (reference sequence). The CDR3 DNA reads TGTGCCAGCAGCCAAGATCTAGTCAGGAGGAACCCAGGTGCTTCACCCCTCCACTTT. It translates to CASSQDLVRRNPGASPLHF.

The rearrangement links TRBV28 to TRBJ2-7; the D is unclear. V was shortened by 6 bases and J by 6 bases, with 12 bases between the two germline ends. The CDR3 spans 12 residues. Germline CDR1 and CDR2: MDHEN and SYDVKM. DNA for the CDR3: TGTGCCAGCAGGAGTGAAGTAATCGAGCAGTACTTC. Protein: CASRSEVIEQYF.

The chain links TRBV7-6 to TRBJ2-7, with TRBD2 as a possible D gene (6 bases). V lost 1 base, J lost 3 bases, and 10 bases lay in between. The CDR3 is made up of 14 amino acids. The germline V gene encodes CDR1 SGHVS and CDR2 FNYEAQ. In DNA, the CDR3 is TGTGCCAGCAGCTTAGTGGTGGGAGGCTACGAGCAGTACTTC. Its translation is CASSLVVGGYEQYF.

This sequence joins TRBV7-2 and TRBJ1-2, with D possibly matching TRBD1 (6 bases). The CDR3 totals 13 residues. Deletions cut 5 bases from V and 2 bases from J, with 9 bases between. The germline V gene encodes CDR1 SGHTA and CDR2 FQGNSA. The CDR3 DNA sequence: TGTGCCAGCAGCCATACAGGGAACTATGGCTACACCTTC. This codes for CASSHTGNYGYTF. The variable domain in full, completed from reference TRBV7-2 and TRBJ1-2, reads GAGVSQSPSNKVTEKGKDVELRCDPISGHTALYWYRQSLGQGLEFLIYFQGNSAPDKSGLPSDRFSAERTGGSVSTLTIQRTQQEDSAVYLCASSHTGNYGYTFGSGTRLTVV.

The V call is TRBV18, the J call TRBJ1-5; D may be TRBD1 (6 bases). Germline CDR1 KGHSH, CDR2 LQKENI. Trimming took off 5 bases at V and 7 bases at J, with 12 bases between the two ends. This CDR3 has 13 amino acids. The CDR3 DNA sequence: TGTGCCAGCTCAATAAGACAGGACCAGCCCCAGCATTTT. Its translation: CASSIRQDQPQHF. The complete variable domain, with remaining parts taken from reference TRBV18 and TRBJ1-5, reads NAGVMQNPRHLVRRRGQEARLRCSPMKGHSHVYWYRQLPEEGLKFMVYLQKENIIDESGMPKERFSAEFPKEGPSILRIQQVVRGDSAAYFCASSIRQDQPQHFGDGTRLSIL.

The chain is built from TRBV4-2 and TRBJ2-1; 14 positions match TRBD2. This CDR3 contains 18 residues. Trimming removed 3 bases from V and 5 bases from J; junction bases left unmatched: 9. Germline V gives CDR1 LGHNA, CDR2 YNFKEQ. DNA for the CDR3: TGTGCCAGCAGCCAGAGCGGGACTAGCGGGAGCCGACACAATGAGCAGTTCTTC. This gives the protein CASSQSGTSGSRHNEQFF.

The V call is TRBV27, the J call TRBJ1-2; maybe TRBD1 (5 bases). Trimming pared 2 bases from V and 2 bases from J, leaving 12 bases between. Germline V gene sequence: CDR1 MNHEY, CDR2 SMNVEV (reference sequence). The CDR3 runs to 15 residues. The CDR3 spells CASSLRPGGNYGYTF. CDR3 nucleotide sequence: TGTGCCAGCAGTTTACGCCCCGGGGGGAACTATGGCTACACCTTC.

The chain carries TRBV6-2 or TRBV6-3 and TRBJ1-2; 7 positions agree with TRBD1. Germline trimming cut 5 bases from V and 4 bases from J; bases unmatched to any gene: 1. The CDR3 runs 12 residues. The germline CDR1 and CDR2 sequences are MNHEY and SVGEGT. This chain's CDR3 is CASSPGGYGYTF. The CDR3 coding sequence is TGTGCCAGCAGTCCAGGGGGCTATGGCTACACCTTC.